This TCR beta chain originates from a study of blood T cells in healthy people across ages (dated by TCRdb to 2013 to 2016). At the level of the whole study: In model experiments, template switching captured about one uniquely barcoded TCR beta cDNA molecule for every two T cells. The study measured age-related changes in TCR beta repertoire diversity using deep sequencing normalized with unique cDNA molecular identifiers. Donors were grouped into four age groups: young (average roughly 17 years), middle-aged (less than 40), aged (around 62) and long-lived (less than 85). To avoid experimental bias, donors of different ages were randomly spread across the sequencing lanes. The study analyzed two additional independent replicas of 1 million unique cDNA reads from the same blood draw for two donors, one aged 18 to 30 and one aged 80 or older. Broader findings and caveats from the paper: Because donor CMV infection status was unknown, age-related changes in expanded clonotypes were potentially confounded. A strong correlation was found between observed TCR beta diversity and the percentage of naive T cells measured by flow cytometry. Bulk unsorted PBMC profiling prevented conclusive comparison of naive and antigen-experienced compartments. Compared with the aged group, the long-lived group had more naive CD4+ T cells, fewer expanded clones and increased TCR diversity, a pattern suggesting age selection. As age increased, observed TCR beta diversity per million T cells dropped in a roughly linear way, and a significant reduction was already evident by age 40. Estimates of total diversity based on one million sequenced T cells were regarded as lower bounds and as underestimates.

Looking up the germline V gene (reference sequence) yields CDR1 DFQATT and CDR2 SNEGSKA. The cysteine opens and the phenylalanine closes a CDR3 of 12 amino acids. The DNA shown is the 36-base CDR3, in frame from base 1. This clonotype was counted at least ten times. Its antigen is still unknown. Relative to the germline gene, one junction end is altered; a read error may explain this. Libraries were made using 5' RACE. For sequencing, an Illumina HiSeq 2500 was employed. A second roughly 6 to 11 cycle PCR used a sample-barcoded 5' primer and a J-beta primer mix. A unique molecular identifier was introduced onto each TCR beta cDNA molecule by a template-switch 5' adaptor carrying 12 random nucleotides. Each sample yielded at least 3 million CDR3-containing paired-end reads. First-strand cDNA synthesis was performed from all RNA using the Mint cDNA synthesis kit, with priming by a TRBC-specific oligonucleotide. All cDNA was treated with uracil-DNA glycosylase and then went through a first 18-cycle PCR with the universal primers M1SS and BC2_uni_R. In the authors' own workflow: For normalization, 1 million high-quality reads, each with a distinct molecular identifier, were randomly selected from each sample. Reads with shared molecular identifiers were discarded instead of being binned into consensus sequences. MiTCR, with a Q25 quality threshold and the strictest error-elimination algorithm, was used for CDR3 identification, clonotype clustering and error correction. A nonparametric unseen species model with Euler transformation was used to estimate lower-bound total TCR beta diversity. Starting from the raw public reads, TCRdb applied fastp trimming at Q25, assembled clones with MiXCR and retained in-frame beta chains. When rows share a CDR3 protein, they turn into one entry using the most common DNA and genes. It is TCRdb's table, rather than the study itself, that gives the V and J calls and clone size. Here the sample has 1,300,000 or so distinct CDR3 sequences; approximately 59% occur a single time. Over 5% of the sample is held by the ten biggest clonotypes.

Systemically healthy Caucasian individuals from Russia, 35 to 50 in total and aged roughly 6 to 100 years, were included as donors. Roughly 10 milliliters of peripheral blood were drawn from each donor into EDTA-treated Vacutainer tubes. Ficoll-Paque density-gradient centrifugation was used to isolate PBMCs, with at least 6.5 million per sample. Trizol reagent was used to extract total RNA from the PBMCs, yielding at least 5 micrograms per sample. The percentages of naive CD45RAhigh/CD27high T cells were determined by flow cytometry on a PBMC aliquot from every donor. This sequence originates from a man aged 18 to 30 in good health. The chain joins TRBV20-1 to TRBJ2-7, with TRBD2 matching 11 junction bases. Material: blood. The DNA reads as follows: TGCAGCGCTAGGACTAGCGGGTACGAGCAGTACTTC. This encodes CSARTSGYEQYF.